This is a list of T cell receptor beta chains from one sample in a study of PD-1 blockade in classical Hodgkin lymphoma. This table comes from immunoSEQ multiplex PCR, and its TCRdb copy is limited to in-frame clones, with some not included. The repertoire consists of some 58,000 clones, with roughly 91% occurring once and the leading ten covering about 5.8%. Sample: peripheral blood mononuclear cells (PBMCs), taken before the second cycle of nivolumab. These receptors came from a human donor with classical Hodgkin lymphoma. Both conserved end residues are part of each CDR3. Each record gives: clone size, D gene, V gene, J gene, CDR3 length, CDR3 DNA, CDR3 protein. D genes are given only for firm matches. Size values are once, few and many counts, or a class for expanded clones, and some rows have none.

NA,TRBD1,TRBV30,TRBJ1-1,12,TGTGCCTGGAGTGCCCGACAGGGGTCCGCTTTCTTT,CAWSARQGSAFF
NA,NA,TRBV5-1,TRBJ2-2,13,TGCGCCAGCAATGAGAGGGCGACCGGGGAGCTGTTTTTT,CASNERATGELFF
NA,TRBD1,TRBV5-1,TRBJ2-3,15,TGCGCCAGCAGCGGGACAGGGAAATTGCCAGATACGCAGTATTTT,CASSGTGKLPDTQYF
few,NA,TRBV30,TRBJ1-3,13,TGTGCCTGGAGTGTAAACTCTGGAAACACCATATATTTT,CAWSVNSGNTIYF
once,NA,TRBV19,TRBJ1-2,15,TGTGCCAGTAGATTCCTCCCCTTGGGCCCCTATGGCTACACCTTC,CASRFLPLGPYGYTF
NA,NA,TRBV5-1,TRBJ1-2,13,TGCGCCAGCAGCTTGGAAGGCGGATATGGCTACACCTTC,CASSLEGGYGYTF
once,TRBD1,TRBV12-5,TRBJ2-1,13,TGTGCTAGTTCTAAGGGACAGGGTATCGAGCAGTTCTTC,CASSKGQGIEQFF
NA,NA,TRBV5-1,TRBJ1-5,14,TGCGCCAGCAGCGCAGACGGTGGCAATCAGCCCCAGCATTTT,CASSADGGNQPQHF
NA,TRBD2,TRBV9,TRBJ2-3,17,TGTGCCAGCAGCTCCGTGACTAGCGGGGGCGGAACAGATACGCAGTATTTT,CASSSVTSGGGTDTQYF
NA,NA,TRBV4-1,TRBJ1-5,13,TGCGCCAGCAGCCATGGGGATGGACAGCCCCAGCATTTT,CASSHGDGQPQHF
NA,NA,TRBV10-2,TRBJ2-1,13,TGCGCCAGCAGTGAACAGGGTCTAAATGAGCAGTTCTTC,CASSEQGLNEQFF
NA,NA,TRBV5-1,TRBJ2-2,14,TGCGCCAGCAGCCCCAGGGCAGGTACCGGGGAGCTGTTTTTT,CASSPRAGTGELFF
few,NA,TRBV9,TRBJ2-1,13,TGTGCCAGCAGCCGAACCTTATCCAATGAGCAGTTCTTC,CASSRTLSNEQFF
few,TRBD1,TRBV6-6,TRBJ1-3,15,TGTGCCAGCAGATCTCACAGGGGGGCTGGAAACACCATATATTTT,CASRSHRGAGNTIYF
NA,NA,TRBV19,TRBJ2-4,16,TGTGCCAGTAGTGTCGACAGAGGGAAAGCCAAAAACATTCAGTACTTC,CASSVDRGKAKNIQYF
NA,TRBD1,TRBV5-1,TRBJ2-2,14,TGCGCCAGCACAGGGACAGACAACACCGGGGAGCTGTTTTTT,CASTGTDNTGELFF
NA,NA,TRBV4-1,TRBJ1-4,12,TGCGCCAGCAGCCAAGTGCCCGGGCAACTGTTTTTT,CASSQVPGQLFF
once,TRBD1,TRBV5-1,TRBJ1-3,14,TGCGCCAGCACTCAGGGGGCGGCTGGAAACACCATATATTTT,CASTQGAAGNTIYF
NA,NA,TRBV10-1,TRBJ2-3,13,TGCGCCAGCAGTGGACAGCAAACAGATACGCAGTATTTT,CASSGQQTDTQYF
once,TRBD2,TRBV7-9,TRBJ2-1,15,TGTGCCAGCAGCTCTTGGACTAGCTCCTACAATGAGCAGTTCTTC,CASSSWTSSYNEQFF
NA,NA,TRBV5-1,TRBJ2-5,15,TGCGCCAGCTCCGGGGGCCTACCGCTCGCGGAGACCCAGTACTTC,CASSGGLPLAETQYF
NA,NA,TRBV7-9,TRBJ1-1,13,TGTGCCAGCCGGGGGCATCCAGGCACTGAAGCTTTCTTT,CASRGHPGTEAFF
NA,NA,TRBV5-1,TRBJ1-1,14,TGCGCCAGCAGCTTGACAGGGTCTTTAACTGAAGCTTTCTTT,CASSLTGSLTEAFF
NA,NA,TRBV5-6,TRBJ1-5,16,TGTGCCAGCAGCTTGGCAGGGGTCGGAGGCAATCAGCCCCAGCATTTT,CASSLAGVGGNQPQHF
NA,NA,TRBV5-1,TRBJ1-1,13,TGCGCCAGCAGCACAACAGGGAACACTGAAGCTTTCTTT,CASSTTGNTEAFF
NA,TRBD1,TRBV5-1,TRBJ2-7,15,TGCGCCAGCAGCTGGACAGGGGGCAGCTCCTACGAGCAGTACTTC,CASSWTGGSSYEQYF
NA,TRBD1,TRBV6-6,TRBJ1-1,13,TGTGCCAGCAGTTACGAGGGGGCCACTGAAGCTTTCTTT,CASSYEGATEAFF
NA,TRBD2,TRBV7-9,TRBJ2-5,15,TGTGCCAGCAGCTTAGGAGCGGGGGGGAAAGAGACCCAGTACTTC,CASSLGAGGKETQYF
NA,TRBD1,TRBV6-5,TRBJ1-1,15,TGTGCCAGCAGTTCTGGGACAGCGAGGCGGACTGAAGCTTTCTTT,CASSSGTARRTEAFF
few,TRBD2,TRBV7-2,TRBJ2-3,11,TGTGCCAGCAGCCTCGGGACTAGCGACAATTTT,CASSLGTSDNF
NA,TRBD2,TRBV6-5,TRBJ2-3,15,TGTGCCAGCAGTCCAGCGGGGGCTTCTGTAAATACGCAGTATTTT,CASSPAGASVNTQYF
NA,TRBD1,TRBV10-3,TRBJ1-5,16,TGTGCCATCAGTGCGAAGATCGGACAGGGCAATCAGCCCCAGCATTTT,CAISAKIGQGNQPQHF
NA,NA,TRBV5-1,TRBJ1-1,13,TGCGCCAGCAGCTTCAGGAAGCTCACTGAAGCTTTCTTT,CASSFRKLTEAFF
NA,NA,TRBV6-1,TRBJ1-4,13,TGTGCCAGCAGCGACAGTAGTAATGAAAAACTGTTTTTT,CASSDSSNEKLFF
NA,NA,TRBV7-9,TRBJ2-7,13,TGTGCCAGCAGCTTAGGGGTATCCCACGAGCAGTACTTC,CASSLGVSHEQYF
NA,TRBD2,TRBV13,TRBJ2-7,14,TGTGCCAGCAGCTCGAGCGGGGGCGGTTACGAGCAGTACTTC,CASSSSGGGYEQYF
NA,NA,TRBV5-1,TRBJ2-7,15,TGCGCCAGCACCCCGGCCTCAGGGACGACCTACGAGCAGTACTTC,CASTPASGTTYEQYF
NA,TRBD2,TRBV7-2,TRBJ2-1,14,TGTGCCAGCAGCTTAGTACTAGCGGGGAGTGAGCAGTTCTTC,CASSLVLAGSEQFF
NA,NA,TRBV11-3,TRBJ2-2,14,TGTGCCAGCAGCGAAGTAGGTGACACCGGGGAGCTGTTTTTT,CASSEVGDTGELFF
NA,TRBD1,TRBV4-1,TRBJ2-7,16,TGCGCCAGCAGCCAAGGTGACGGGACAGGGGCCTACGAGCAGTACTTC,CASSQGDGTGAYEQYF
NA,TRBD1,TRBV30,TRBJ1-2,15,TGTGCCTGGAATAGAGGGACAGGGGCGATCTATGGCTACACCTTC,CAWNRGTGAIYGYTF
NA,NA,TRBV7-6,TRBJ2-1,15,TGTGCCAGCAGCTCCGGGTGGGGTCGGGGGTATGAGCAGTTCTTC,CASSSGWGRGYEQFF
NA,NA,TRBV5-1,TRBJ1-1,14,TGCGCCAGCAGCTTGGAGGCAGCCGGAACTGAAGCTTTCTTT,CASSLEAAGTEAFF
NA,TRBD1,TRBV6-5,TRBJ1-2,15,TGTGCCAGCAGTTGGTCCGGGACAGGGGATTATGGCTACACCTTC,CASSWSGTGDYGYTF
NA,TRBD1,TRBV7-9,TRBJ1-2,17,TGTGCCAGCAGCTTATCTGGGACAGGGAGCAGTGGAGATGGCTACACCTTC,CASSLSGTGSSGDGYTF
NA,NA,TRBV27,TRBJ2-6,13,TGTGCCAGCAGAGGAGCTGGGGCCAACGTCCTGACTTTC,CASRGAGANVLTF
once,TRBD2,TRBV5-4,TRBJ2-3,17,TGTGCCAGCAGCGGACTAGCGGGGCCGTCTAGCACAGATACGCAGTATTTT,CASSGLAGPSSTDTQYF
NA,TRBD1,TRBV7-9,TRBJ1-5,13,TGTGCCAGCAGCCTCGACAGGGGACAGCCCCAGCATTTT,CASSLDRGQPQHF
NA,TRBD1,TRBV5-1,TRBJ1-2,16,TGCGCCAGCAGCTTGGCCGGGACAGTCGGAAACTATGCCTACACCTTC,CASSLAGTVGNYAYTF
NA,NA,TRBV6-5,TRBJ1-6,16,TGTGCCAGCAGTTACGGTGAGGGAGCCGTGACTTCACCCCTCCACTTT,CASSYGEGAVTSPLHF